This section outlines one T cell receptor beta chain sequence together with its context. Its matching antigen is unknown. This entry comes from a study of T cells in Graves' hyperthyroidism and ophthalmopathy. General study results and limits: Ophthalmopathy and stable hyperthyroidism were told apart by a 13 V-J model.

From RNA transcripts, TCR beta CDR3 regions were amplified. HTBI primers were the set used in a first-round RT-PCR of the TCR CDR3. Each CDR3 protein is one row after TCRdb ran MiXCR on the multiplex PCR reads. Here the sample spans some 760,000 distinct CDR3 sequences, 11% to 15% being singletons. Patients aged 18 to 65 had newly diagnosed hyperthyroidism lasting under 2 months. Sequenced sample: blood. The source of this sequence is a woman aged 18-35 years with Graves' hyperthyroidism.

CDR3 sequence (DNA): TGTGCCAGCAGCCCAAAGAGGGCTGGGGGCATAAGTGGAGATACGCAGTATTTT. Protein: CASSPKRAGGISGDTQYF. The V gene is TRBV7-9, the J gene TRBJ2-3; possibly TRBD1 for D (6 bases). V was pared by 5 bases and J by 5 bases, with 26 bases between. From germline, CDR1 is SEHNR and CDR2 FQNEAQ (reference sequence). This CDR3 is built from 18 residues.